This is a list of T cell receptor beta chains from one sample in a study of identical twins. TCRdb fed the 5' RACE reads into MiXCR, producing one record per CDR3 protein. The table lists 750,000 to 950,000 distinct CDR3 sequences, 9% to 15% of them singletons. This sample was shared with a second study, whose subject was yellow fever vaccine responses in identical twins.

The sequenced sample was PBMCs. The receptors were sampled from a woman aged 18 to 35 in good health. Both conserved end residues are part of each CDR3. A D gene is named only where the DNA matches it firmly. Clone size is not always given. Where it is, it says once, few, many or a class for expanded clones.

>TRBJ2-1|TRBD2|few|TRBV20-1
TGCAGTGAACGTACTAGCGACTACAATGAGCAGTTCTTC
CSERTSDYNEQFF
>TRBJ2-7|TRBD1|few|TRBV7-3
TGTGCCAGCAGCTTGGGGACAGGGAGACCTTACGAGCAGTACTTC
CASSLGTGRPYEQYF
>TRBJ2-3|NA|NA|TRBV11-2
TGTGCCAGCAGCTTAAGTTGGTTTCGGAGGGCCGGGGACACAGATACGCAGTATTTT
CASSLSWFRRAGDTDTQYF
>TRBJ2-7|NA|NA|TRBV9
TGTGCCAGCAGCGTAGACCCCCAGGGCGCGTACGAGCAGTACTTC
CASSVDPQGAYEQYF
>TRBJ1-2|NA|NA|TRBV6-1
TGTGCCAGCAGTCAGACCGATAACTATGGCTACACCTTC
CASSQTDNYGYTF
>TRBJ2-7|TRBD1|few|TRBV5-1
TGCGCCAGCAGCTTGTACGGGACAGCCTACGAGCAGTACTTC
CASSLYGTAYEQYF
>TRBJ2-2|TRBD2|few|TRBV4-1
TGCGCCAGCAGCCAAACAGCGGGAGTTATTGGCGGGGAGCTGTTTTTT
CASSQTAGVIGGELFF
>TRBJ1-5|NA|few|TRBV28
TGTGCCAGCAGTTTACCAGGGCACCAGCCCCAGCATTTT
CASSLPGHQPQHF
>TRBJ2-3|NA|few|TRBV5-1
TGCGCCAGCAGCCTCACGAGGATTAACACAGATACGCAGTATTTT
CASSLTRINTDTQYF
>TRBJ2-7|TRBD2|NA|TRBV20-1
TGCAGTGCTGCATTAGCGGGAGGTCCCTACGAGCAGTACTTC
CSAALAGGPYEQYF
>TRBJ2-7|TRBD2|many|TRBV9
TGTGCCAGCAGCACCGGACTAGCGGGGTCCTACGAGCAGTACTTC
CASSTGLAGSYEQYF
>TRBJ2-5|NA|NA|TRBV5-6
TGTGCCAGCAGCTTGGGGGGGCGCTTGGAGACCCAGTACTTC
CASSLGGRLETQYF
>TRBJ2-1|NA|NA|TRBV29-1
TGCAGCGTTGTGTTCAGTAACCCCTACAATGAGCAGTTCTTC
CSVVFSNPYNEQFF
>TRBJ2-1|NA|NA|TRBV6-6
TGTGCCAGTGAGGCCGCGAGGGGCGATGAGCAGTTCTTC
CASEAARGDEQFF
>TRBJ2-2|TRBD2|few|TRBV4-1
TGCGCCAGCAGCCAACCATCTCTAGCGGGATACACCGGGGAGCTGTTTTTT
CASSQPSLAGYTGELFF
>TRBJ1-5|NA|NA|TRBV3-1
TGTGCCAGCAGCCAACTAGGATCCGGGGCAGTGAAGGATCAGCCCCAGCATTTT
CASSQLGSGAVKDQPQHF
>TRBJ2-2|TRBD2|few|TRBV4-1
TGCGCCAGCAGCCGGTTCGGGGGGGAGGGTACCGGGGAGCTGTTTTTT
CASSRFGGEGTGELFF
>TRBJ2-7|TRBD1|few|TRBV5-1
TGCGCCAGCACCGAACTGGACAGGGCTCCCTACGAGCAGTACTTC
CASTELDRAPYEQYF
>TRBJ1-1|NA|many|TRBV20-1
TGCAGTCCCCAAGGGAACACTGAAGCTTTCTTT
CSPQGNTEAFF
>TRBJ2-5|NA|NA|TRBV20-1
TGCAGTGCTAGAGACTACCAAGAGACCCAGTACTTC
CSARDYQETQYF
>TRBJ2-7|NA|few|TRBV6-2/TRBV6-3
TGTGCCAGCAGCCTCCCCCTAGCGAAGCATACCTACGAGCAGTACTTC
CASSLPLAKHTYEQYF
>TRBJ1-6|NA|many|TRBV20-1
TGCAGTGCCAGGGGCAGCCGGGGAAAATCACCCCTCCACTTT
CSARGSRGKSPLHF
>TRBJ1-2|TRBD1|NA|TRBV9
TGTGCCAGCAGCGGACAGGGGGGGAGCTATGGCTACACCTTC
CASSGQGGSYGYTF
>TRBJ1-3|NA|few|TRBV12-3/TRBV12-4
TGTGCCAGCAGTTTATGGGACTCTGGAAACACCATATATTTT
CASSLWDSGNTIYF
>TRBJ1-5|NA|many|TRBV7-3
TGTGCCAGCAGCTTAAAGATCGAGTCAGGTCAGCCCCAGCATTTT
CASSLKIESGQPQHF